This is a list of T cell receptor beta chains from one sample in a study of CD8 T cells in Susac syndrome. TCRdb reanalysed the immunoSEQ multiplex PCR reads using MiXCR and keeps one entry per CDR3 protein. The repertoire holds 200,000 to 250,000 distinct CDR3 sequences, with 85% to 95% as singletons. Sequencing used CD4+ T cells from PBMCs. These receptors all stem from a human donor with multiple sclerosis. CDR3s include the opening cysteine and the closing phenylalanine or tryptophan. A D gene is named only where the DNA matches it firmly. Not every row has a clone size; where given, it reads once, few, many or a size class.

V gene: TRBV9
J gene: TRBJ2-2
D gene: NA
CDR3 length: 16
clone size: NA
CDR3 protein: CASSDRDVAITGELFF
CDR3 DNA: TGTGCCAGCAGCGACCGGGACGTAGCCATCACCGGGGAGCTGTTTTTT

V gene: TRBV11-3
J gene: TRBJ2-1
D gene: NA
CDR3 length: 19
clone size: NA
CDR3 protein: CASSLSRWGGTSSYNEQFF
CDR3 DNA: TGTGCCAGCAGCTTAAGTCGGTGGGGTGGGACAAGTTCCTACAATGAGCAGTTCTTC

V gene: TRBV11-3
J gene: TRBJ2-5
D gene: TRBD1
CDR3 length: 15
clone size: few
CDR3 protein: CASSSGQERQETQYF
CDR3 DNA: TGTGCCAGCAGCTCCGGACAGGAGCGCCAAGAGACCCAGTACTTC

V gene: TRBV7-2
J gene: TRBJ2-5
D gene: NA
CDR3 length: 16
clone size: NA
CDR3 protein: CASSLGLLGGGETQYF
CDR3 DNA: TGTGCCAGCAGCTTAGGACTACTAGGGGGGGGAGAGACCCAGTACTTC

V gene: TRBV10-1
J gene: TRBJ1-5
D gene: TRBD1
CDR3 length: 13
clone size: once
CDR3 protein: CATAQGLNQPQHF
CDR3 DNA: TGCGCCACCGCACAGGGGCTCAATCAGCCCCAGCATTTT

V gene: TRBV12-5
J gene: TRBJ2-5
D gene: NA
CDR3 length: 15
clone size: NA
CDR3 protein: CASGSADRRGETQYF
CDR3 DNA: TGTGCTAGTGGTTCTGCCGATAGGCGTGGGGAGACCCAGTACTTC

V gene: TRBV7-9
J gene: TRBJ1-6
D gene: NA
CDR3 length: 13
clone size: NA
CDR3 protein: CASSLGPNSPLHF
CDR3 DNA: TGTGCCAGCAGCCTCGGGCCTAATTCACCCCTCCACTTT

V gene: TRBV6-1
J gene: TRBJ2-5
D gene: NA
CDR3 length: 14
clone size: NA
CDR3 protein: CASSESASVETQYF
CDR3 DNA: TGTGCCAGCAGTGAAAGCGCTAGCGTTGAGACCCAGTACTTC

V gene: TRBV30
J gene: TRBJ1-1
D gene: NA
CDR3 length: 13
clone size: NA
CDR3 protein: CAWVPWGNTEAFF
CDR3 DNA: TGTGCCTGGGTCCCCTGGGGGAACACTGAAGCTTTCTTT

V gene: TRBV6-5
J gene: TRBJ2-7
D gene: TRBD1
CDR3 length: 13
clone size: NA
CDR3 protein: CASRRTGGYEQYF
CDR3 DNA: TGTGCCAGCCGAAGGACAGGGGGCTACGAGCAGTACTTC

V gene: TRBV4-1
J gene: TRBJ2-1
D gene: TRBD1
CDR3 length: 16
clone size: NA
CDR3 protein: CASSQEGTGGYNEQFF
CDR3 DNA: TGCGCCAGCAGCCAAGAAGGGACAGGGGGCTACAATGAGCAGTTCTTC

V gene: TRBV4-2
J gene: TRBJ2-7
D gene: NA
CDR3 length: 14
clone size: NA
CDR3 protein: CASSQDRVNREQYF
CDR3 DNA: TGTGCCAGCAGCCAAGACAGGGTAAATCGCGAGCAGTACTTC

V gene: TRBV4-2
J gene: TRBJ2-1
D gene: TRBD2
CDR3 length: 19
clone size: NA
CDR3 protein: CASSQDGLAGVPSYNEQFF
CDR3 DNA: TGTGCCAGCAGCCAAGACGGCCTAGCGGGAGTCCCTTCCTACAATGAGCAGTTCTTC

V gene: TRBV6-1
J gene: TRBJ2-7
D gene: NA
CDR3 length: 15
clone size: NA
CDR3 protein: CASSDPGMGNYEQYF
CDR3 DNA: TGTGCCAGCAGTGATCCCGGGATGGGGAACTACGAGCAGTACTTC

V gene: TRBV23-1
J gene: TRBJ2-7
D gene: TRBD1
CDR3 length: 16
clone size: NA
CDR3 protein: CASSQWQGAVAYEQYF
CDR3 DNA: TGCGCCAGCAGTCAATGGCAGGGGGCGGTGGCCTACGAGCAGTACTTC

V gene: TRBV24-1
J gene: TRBJ1-5
D gene: NA
CDR3 length: 13
clone size: NA
CDR3 protein: CATSAGGGQPQHF
CDR3 DNA: TGTGCCACCAGTGCTGGAGGGGGTCAGCCCCAGCATTTT

V gene: TRBV12-3/TRBV12-4
J gene: TRBJ2-5
D gene: NA
CDR3 length: 13
clone size: NA
CDR3 protein: CASRPTGAETQYF
CDR3 DNA: TGTGCCAGCAGACCCACAGGTGCTGAGACCCAGTACTTC

V gene: TRBV7-8
J gene: TRBJ2-1
D gene: NA
CDR3 length: 17
clone size: NA
CDR3 protein: CASVPLPVGSSYNEQFF
CDR3 DNA: TGTGCCAGCGTACCACTCCCGGTGGGCAGCTCCTACAATGAGCAGTTCTTC

V gene: TRBV5-1
J gene: TRBJ2-2
D gene: NA
CDR3 length: 14
clone size: NA
CDR3 protein: CATGEAANTGELFF
CDR3 DNA: TGCGCCACCGGGGAAGCGGCGAACACCGGGGAGCTGTTTTTT

V gene: TRBV2
J gene: TRBJ2-7
D gene: NA
CDR3 length: 12
clone size: NA
CDR3 protein: CASRPELLEQYF
CDR3 DNA: TGTGCCAGCAGGCCCGAACTCCTCGAGCAGTACTTC

V gene: TRBV5-1
J gene: TRBJ1-4
D gene: TRBD1
CDR3 length: 18
clone size: NA
CDR3 protein: CASSQLPRDRGTNEKLFF
CDR3 DNA: TGCGCCAGCAGCCAACTACCCCGGGACAGGGGAACTAATGAAAAACTGTTTTTT

V gene: TRBV20-1
J gene: TRBJ1-1
D gene: TRBD1
CDR3 length: 15
clone size: NA
CDR3 protein: CSARVRTGGFTEAFF
CDR3 DNA: TGCAGTGCTAGAGTCCGGACAGGGGGCTTCACTGAAGCTTTCTTT

V gene: TRBV12-3/TRBV12-4
J gene: TRBJ2-3
D gene: TRBD2
CDR3 length: 15
clone size: NA
CDR3 protein: CASSQGLSGTDTQYF
CDR3 DNA: TGTGCCAGCAGTCAGGGACTATCGGGCACAGATACGCAGTATTTT